The clone carrying this TCR beta chain was found once. The sample comes from a study of T cell responses to AZD1222 COVID-19 vaccine. V lost 4 bases and J lost 0; bases outside the gene matches: 7. The CDR3 is 15 amino acids. Looked up from germline, CDR1 is SGHKS and CDR2 is YYEKEE (reference sequence). Generated by immunoSEQ multiplex PCR, the TCRdb table keeps only in-frame clones and is missing some. The table shows approximately 190,000 clones, with approximately 90% occurring only once. This chain uses TRBV5-5 with TRBJ2-7; 7 bases are shared with TRBD1. The specimen was peripheral blood, collected on day 0 of AZD1222 vaccination. The clonotype originates from an adult in good health. The CDR3 sequence is CASSQTGTLSYEQYF. As DNA, the CDR3 is TGTGCCAGCAGCCAGACAGGGACCCTCTCCTACGAGCAGTACTTC.